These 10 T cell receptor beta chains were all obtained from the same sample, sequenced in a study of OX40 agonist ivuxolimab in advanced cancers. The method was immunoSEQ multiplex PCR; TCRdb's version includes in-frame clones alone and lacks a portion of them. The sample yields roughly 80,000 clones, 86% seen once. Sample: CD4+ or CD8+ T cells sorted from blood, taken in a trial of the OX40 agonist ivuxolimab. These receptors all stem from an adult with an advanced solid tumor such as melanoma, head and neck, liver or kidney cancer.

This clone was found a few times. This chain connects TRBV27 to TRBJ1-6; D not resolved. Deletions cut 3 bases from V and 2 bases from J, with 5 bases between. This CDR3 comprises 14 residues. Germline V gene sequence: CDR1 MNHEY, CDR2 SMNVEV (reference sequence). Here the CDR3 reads CASSFVPYNSPLHF. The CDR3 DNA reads TGTGCCAGCAGTTTCGTACCCTATAATTCACCCCTCCACTTT.

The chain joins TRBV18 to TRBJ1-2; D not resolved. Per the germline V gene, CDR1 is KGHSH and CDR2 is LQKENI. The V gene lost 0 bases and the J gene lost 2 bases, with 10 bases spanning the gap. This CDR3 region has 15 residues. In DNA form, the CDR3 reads TGTGCCAGCTCACCACCGGTATCTCGGAACTATGGCTACACCTTC. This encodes CASSPPVSRNYGYTF.

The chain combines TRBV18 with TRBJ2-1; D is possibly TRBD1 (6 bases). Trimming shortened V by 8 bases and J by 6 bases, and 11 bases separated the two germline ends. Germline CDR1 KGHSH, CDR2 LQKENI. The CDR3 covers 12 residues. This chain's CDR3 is CASTRGGNEQFF. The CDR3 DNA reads TGTGCCAGCACTAGAGGGGGCAATGAGCAGTTCTTC.

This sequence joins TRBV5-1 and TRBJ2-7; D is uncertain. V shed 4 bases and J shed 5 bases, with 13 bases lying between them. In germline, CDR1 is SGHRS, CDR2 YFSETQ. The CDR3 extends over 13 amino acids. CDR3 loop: CASSRHRGHEQYF. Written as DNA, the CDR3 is TGCGCCAGCAGCCGTCACAGAGGCCACGAGCAGTACTTC.

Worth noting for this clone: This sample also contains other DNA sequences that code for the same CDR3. The chain's CDR3 is CAARGGLGGYTF. The CDR3 nucleotides read TGTGCAGCCCGGGGGGGTCTGGGTGGCTACACCTTC. This sequence joins TRBV6-5 and TRBJ1-2, with D possibly being TRBD1 (5 bases). This CDR3 is 12 amino acids long. Germline V gene data show CDR1 as MNHEY and CDR2 as SVGAGI.

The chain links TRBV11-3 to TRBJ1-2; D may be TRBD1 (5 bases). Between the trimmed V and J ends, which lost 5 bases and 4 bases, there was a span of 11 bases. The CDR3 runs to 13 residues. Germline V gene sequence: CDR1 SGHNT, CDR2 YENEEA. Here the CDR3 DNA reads TGTGCCAGCAGCCCTGATCAGGGCTATGGCTACACCTTC. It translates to CASSPDQGYGYTF.

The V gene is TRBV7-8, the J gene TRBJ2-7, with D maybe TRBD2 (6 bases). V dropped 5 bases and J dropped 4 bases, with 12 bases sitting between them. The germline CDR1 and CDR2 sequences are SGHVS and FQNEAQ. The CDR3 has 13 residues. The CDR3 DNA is TGTGCCAGCAGCGCGGGACTTCAATACGAGCAGTACTTC. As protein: CASSAGLQYEQYF.

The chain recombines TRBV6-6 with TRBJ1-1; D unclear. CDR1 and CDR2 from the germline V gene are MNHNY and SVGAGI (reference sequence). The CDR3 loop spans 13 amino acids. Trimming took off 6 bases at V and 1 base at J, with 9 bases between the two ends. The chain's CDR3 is CASRHGGNTEAFF. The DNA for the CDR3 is TGTGCCAGCAGGCACGGCGGGAACACTGAAGCTTTCTTT.

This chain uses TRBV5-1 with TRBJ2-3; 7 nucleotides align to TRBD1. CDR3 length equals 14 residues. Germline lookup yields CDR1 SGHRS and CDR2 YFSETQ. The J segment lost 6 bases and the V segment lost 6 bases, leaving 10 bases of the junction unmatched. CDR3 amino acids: CASKVVGQADTQYF. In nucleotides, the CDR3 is TGCGCCAGCAAGGTAGTTGGACAGGCGGATACGCAGTATTTT.

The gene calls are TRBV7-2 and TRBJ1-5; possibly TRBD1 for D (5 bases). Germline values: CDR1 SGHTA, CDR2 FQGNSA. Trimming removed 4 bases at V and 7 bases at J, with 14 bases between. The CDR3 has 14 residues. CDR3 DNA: TGTGCCAGCAGCTCCGGGGCCGGAGGGCAGCCCCAGCATTTT. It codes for CASSSGAGGQPQHF. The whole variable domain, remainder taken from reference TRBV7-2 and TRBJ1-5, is GAGVSQSPSNKVTEKGKDVELRCDPISGHTALYWYRQSLGQGLEFLIYFQGNSAPDKSGLPSDRFSAERTGGSVSTLTIQRTQQEDSAVYLCASSSGAGGQPQHFGDGTRLSIL.